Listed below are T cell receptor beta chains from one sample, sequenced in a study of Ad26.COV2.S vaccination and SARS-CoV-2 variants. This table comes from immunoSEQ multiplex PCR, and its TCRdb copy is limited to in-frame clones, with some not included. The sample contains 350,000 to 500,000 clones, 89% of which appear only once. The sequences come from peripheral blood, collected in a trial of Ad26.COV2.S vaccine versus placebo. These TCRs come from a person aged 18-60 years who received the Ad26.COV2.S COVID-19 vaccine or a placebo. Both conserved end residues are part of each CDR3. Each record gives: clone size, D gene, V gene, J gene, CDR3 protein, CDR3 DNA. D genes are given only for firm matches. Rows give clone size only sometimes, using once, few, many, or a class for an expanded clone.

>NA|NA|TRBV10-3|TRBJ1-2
CAISESFPISAYGYTF
TGTGCCATCAGTGAGTCATTCCCTATATCGGCCTATGGCTACACCTTC
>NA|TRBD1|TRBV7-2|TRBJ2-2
CASSGTGIGELFF
TGTGCCAGCAGCGGGACAGGGATCGGGGAGCTGTTTTTT
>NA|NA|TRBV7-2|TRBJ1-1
CASSLNTGVNTEAFF
TGTGCCAGCAGCTTAAATACAGGAGTTAACACTGAAGCTTTCTTT
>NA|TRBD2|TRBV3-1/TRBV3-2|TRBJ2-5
CASSQDRGLAGGRGETQYF
TGTGCCAGCAGCCAAGACAGGGGACTAGCGGGAGGGCGAGGGGAGACCCAGTACTTC
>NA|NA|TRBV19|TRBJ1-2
CASSRKGVDGDYGYTF
TGTGCCAGTAGCCGGAAAGGGGTCGACGGCGACTATGGCTACACCTTC
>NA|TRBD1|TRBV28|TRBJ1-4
CASRGTGGFATNEKLFF
TGTGCCAGCAGGGGAACAGGGGGCTTTGCAACTAATGAAAAACTGTTTTTT
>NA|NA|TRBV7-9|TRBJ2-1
CASGPSRGYNEQFF
TGTGCCTCGGGACCTTCTAGGGGGTACAATGAGCAGTTCTTC
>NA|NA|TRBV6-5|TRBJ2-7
CASGSNRPYEQYF
TGTGCCAGCGGGTCGAACAGGCCCTACGAGCAGTACTTC
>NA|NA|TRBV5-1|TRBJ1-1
CASSPTTGPMNTEAFF
TGCGCCAGCAGCCCCACCACAGGACCTATGAACACTGAAGCTTTCTTT
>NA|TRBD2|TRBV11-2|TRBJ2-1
CASSLVGGAEAFF
TGTGCCAGCAGCTTAGTGGGAGGGGCGGAGGCCTTCTTC
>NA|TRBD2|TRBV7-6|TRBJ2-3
CASSPRELGTDTQYF
TGTGCCAGCAGCCCGCGGGAGTTGGGCACAGATACGCAGTATTTT
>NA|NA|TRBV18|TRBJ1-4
CASSPWGSDEKLFF
TGTGCCAGCTCACCATGGGGGAGCGATGAAAAACTGTTTTTT
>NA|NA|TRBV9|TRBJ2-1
CASSARLLGGGPNEQFF
TGTGCCAGCAGCGCCCGCTTGTTAGGTGGAGGTCCAAATGAGCAGTTCTTC
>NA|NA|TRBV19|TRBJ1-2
CASSTQTQAGYTF
TGTGCCAGTAGTACTCAGACCCAAGCTGGCTACACCTTC
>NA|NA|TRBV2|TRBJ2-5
CASNLGETQYF
TGTGCCAGCAACCTGGGTGAGACCCAGTACTTC
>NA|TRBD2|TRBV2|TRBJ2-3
CASRKTSGGRDTQYF
TGTGCCAGCAGAAAGACTAGCGGGGGGAGAGATACGCAGTATTTT
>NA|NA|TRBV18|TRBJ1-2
CASSLRDRNGGYTF
TGTGCCAGCTCACTCAGAGACAGGAACGGTGGCTACACCTTC
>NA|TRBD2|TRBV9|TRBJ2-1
CASSLSGGTYNEQFF
TGTGCCAGCAGCTTAAGCGGGGGGACTTACAATGAGCAGTTCTTC
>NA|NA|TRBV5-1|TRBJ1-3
CASRPDYSGNTIYF
TGCGCCAGCAGGCCGGACTACTCTGGAAACACCATATATTTT
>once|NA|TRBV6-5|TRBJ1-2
CASSYSASANYGYTF
TGTGCCAGCAGTTACTCCGCGTCAGCTAACTATGGCTACACCTTC
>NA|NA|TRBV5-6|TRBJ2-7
CASSLVGYEQYF
TGTGCCAGCAGCTTGGTTGGATACGAGCAGTACTTC
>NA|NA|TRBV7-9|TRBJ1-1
CASRGLTGTFF
TGTGCCAGCAGGGGCCTAACGGGAACTTTCTTT
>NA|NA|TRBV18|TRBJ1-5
CASSPVGSNQPQHF
TGTGCCAGCTCACCAGTGGGGAGCAATCAGCCCCAGCATTTT
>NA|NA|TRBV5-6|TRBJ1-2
CASSLGDDYGYTF
TGTGCCAGCAGCTTGGGGGACGACTATGGCTACACCTTC
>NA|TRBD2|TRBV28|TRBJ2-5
CASRAGGIETQYF
TGTGCCAGCAGAGCGGGGGGGATCGAGACCCAGTACTTC
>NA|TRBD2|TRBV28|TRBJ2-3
CASSSGGSTDTQYF
TGTGCCAGCAGCAGCGGGGGGTCAACAGATACGCAGTATTTT
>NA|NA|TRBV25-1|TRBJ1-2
CASSEFNGYTF
TGTGCCAGCAGTGAATTCAATGGCTACACCTTC
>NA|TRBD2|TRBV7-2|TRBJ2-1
CASSPISWTSEGNEQFF
TGTGCCAGCAGCCCTATTTCTTGGACTAGCGAGGGAAATGAGCAGTTCTTC
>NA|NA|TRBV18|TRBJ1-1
CASSPFRGRLPDTEAFF
TGTGCCAGCTCACCGTTCCGGGGGCGCCTTCCGGACACTGAAGCTTTCTTT
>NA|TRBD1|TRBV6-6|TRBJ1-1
CASSWTGILNTEAFF
TGTGCCAGCAGTTGGACAGGGATCCTAAACACTGAAGCTTTCTTT
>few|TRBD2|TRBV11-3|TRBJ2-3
CASSSGLAGTDTQYF
TGTGCCAGCAGCTCGGGACTAGCGGGCACAGATACGCAGTATTTT